This entry lists 22 T cell receptor beta chains sequenced from one sample in a study of HIV-infected patients and healthy controls. Follow-up blood was drawn about 14 weeks, roughly three months, after antiretroviral therapy began. No cell fractionation was done, so the repertoire covers all unsorted peripheral blood T cells. Alpha and beta constant-region primers primed reverse transcription of around 500 ng RNA. Separate chain-specific third strand synthesis with multiplexing indices produced the alpha and beta libraries. Each CDR3 protein is one row after TCRdb ran MiXCR on the 5' RACE reads. The sample has about 10,000 distinct CDR3 sequences, 6% seen once. This material consisted of blood, taken during antiretroviral therapy. Receptors originate from an adult with HIV infection. The donor label of this sample is uncertain.

This clonotype appeared many times. This chain connects TRBV27 to TRBJ1-1; possibly TRBD1 for D (5 bases). Germline V gene sequence: CDR1 MNHEY, CDR2 SMNVEV (reference sequence). The V gene lost 5 bases and the J gene lost 1 base, with 14 bases spanning the gap. The length of the CDR3 is 15 residues. CDR3 coding DNA: TGTGCCAGCAGTCCTCCGGGACTGAAGAACACTGAAGCTTTCTTT. It yields the protein CASSPPGLKNTEAFF.

Ten or more counts support this clonotype. The rearrangement links TRBV28 to TRBJ2-7, with D possibly being TRBD2 (5 bases). Germline lookup yields CDR1 MDHEN and CDR2 SYDVKM. V shed 3 bases and J shed 6 bases, with 9 bases lying between them. The CDR3 contains 12 residues. The CDR3 region is CASSLRVGEQYF. The CDR3 DNA is TGTGCCAGCAGTTTGAGGGTGGGCGAGCAGTACTTC.

This clonotype was recorded many times. This chain joins TRBV7-2 and TRBJ2-5; D might be TRBD2 (7 bases). This CDR3 contains 17 residues. Trimming removed 5 bases from V and 3 bases from J, with 22 bases in between. Germline V gene lookup returns CDR1 SGHTA and CDR2 FQGNSA. CDR3 residues: CASSPQVSAGAEETQYF. The CDR3, as DNA: TGTGCCAGCAGCCCCCAGGTGTCGGCGGGGGCTGAAGAGACCCAGTACTTC.

This clonotype appeared many times. The CDR3 region has the DNA TGTGCCATCAGTGAGTCGAGAGGGGCGAACACTGAAGCTTTCTTT. Its protein is CAISESRGANTEAFF. The J gene is TRBJ1-1, the V gene TRBV10-3, with TRBD1 as a possible D gene (5 bases). CDR3 length: 15 amino acids. Deletions cut 0 bases from V and 1 base from J, with 9 bases between. In germline, CDR1 is ENHRY, CDR2 SYGVKD.

This clonotype was seen many times. One junction end does not reproduce the germline sequence, and a read error may be involved. V and J are TRBV7-7 and TRBJ2-2; TRBD2 is a possible D gene (6 bases). The CDR3 has 16 residues. Looked up from germline, CDR1 is SSHAT and CDR2 is FNYEAQ (reference sequence). Written as DNA, the CDR3 is TGTGCTAGCAGCCGTGGGCGCGGGATTGACACCGGGGAGCTGTTTTTT. Encoded protein: CASSRGRGIDTGELFF. The whole variable domain, filled in from reference TRBV7-7 and TRBJ2-2, reads GAGVSQSPRYKVTKRGQDVTLRCDPISSHATLYWYQQALGQGPEFLTYFNYEAQPDKSGLPSDRFSAERPEGSISTLTIQRTEQRDSAMYRCASSRGRGIDTGELFFGEGSRLTVL.

By frequency in the sample, this clonotype is medium-sized. The rearrangement uses TRBV7-6 and TRBJ2-1; D not resolved. The CDR3 totals 13 residues. The V gene's germline CDR1 is SGHVS and CDR2 FNYEAQ. The ends were cut back, 4 bases at V and 0 bases at J, with 4 bases in the middle. Here the CDR3 DNA reads TGTGCCAGCAGCTCCGGCTCCTACAATGAGCAGTTCTTC. Amino acid sequence: CASSSGSYNEQFF.

This clonotype came up many times. The chain carries TRBV29-1 and TRBJ1-2, with D possibly TRBD1 on 6 matching bases. CDR1 and CDR2 (germline): SQVTM, ANQGSEA. V lost 4 bases and J 8 bases, leaving 11 bases between the germline ends. The CDR3 has 11 residues. The CDR3 protein is CSVVQGSGYTF. For the CDR3, the DNA is TGCAGCGTTGTACAGGGAAGCGGCTACACCTTC.

CDR3 nucleotide sequence: TGTGCCAGCAGCTTAAAAGGACGACGAAGCTCCTACGAGCAGTACTTC. Translation: CASSLKGRRSSYEQYF. The chain employs TRBV11-2 and TRBJ2-7; no clear D. V lost 2 bases and J 0 bases, leaving 14 bases between the germline ends. CDR3 length equals 16 residues. Germline V lookup: CDR1 SGHAT, CDR2 FQNNGV.

This clonotype was counted many times. V usage is TRBV29-1 and J usage is TRBJ1-2; 11 positions agree with TRBD1. The V and J ends lost 7 bases and 8 bases, in that order; junction bases with no gene match: 12. The germline gives CDR1 SQVTM, CDR2 ANQGSEA. The CDR3 has 14 residues. CDR3 protein: CSANSRTGGTGYTF. CDR3 nucleotide sequence: TGCAGCGCGAATTCCCGGACAGGGGGCACGGGCTACACCTTC.

The table lists this clonotype with many counts. The rearrangement joins TRBV7-2 to TRBJ2-4; D is unresolved. Trimming shortened V by 1 base and J by 0 bases, and 13 bases separated the two germline ends. CDR3 length: 17 amino acids. Germline lookup yields CDR1 SGHTA and CDR2 FQGNSA. The CDR3, as DNA: TGTGCCAGCAGCTTAGTAAGCCAATTTCTAGCCAAAAACATTCAGTACTTC. Residues: CASSLVSQFLAKNIQYF. Supplemented by reference TRBV7-2 and TRBJ2-4, the full variable domain reads GAGVSQSPSNKVTEKGKDVELRCDPISGHTALYWYRQSLGQGLEFLIYFQGNSAPDKSGLPSDRFSAERTGGSVSTLTIQRTQQEDSAVYLCASSLVSQFLAKNIQYFGAGTRLSVL.

This clonotype came up many times. V usage is TRBV12-3 or TRBV12-4 and J usage is TRBJ2-7; 8 bases line up with TRBD2. This CDR3 has 12 amino acids. The J segment lost 7 bases and the V segment lost 6 bases, leaving 5 bases of the junction unmatched. The CDR3 region is CASRFSGTEQYF. CDR3 DNA: TGTGCCAGCAGGTTTAGCGGGACTGAGCAGTACTTC.

With regard to this clonotype: Since a much larger clone is just one base distant, this may be a read error. V gene TRBV12-3 or TRBV12-4 combines with J gene TRBJ2-7, with D uncertain. This CDR3 spans 14 amino acids. V was trimmed by 4 bases and J by 5 bases, leaving 15 bases between them. CDR3 region: CASSSWTAADEQYF. CDR3 bases: TGTGCCAGCAGTTCCTGGACGGCTGCCGACGAGCAGTACTTC.

This clonotype was seen repeatedly, ten times or more. The chain is built from TRBV20-1 and TRBJ1-4; D is unclear. V was clipped by 0 bases and J by 6 bases, with 14 bases between them. CDR1 and CDR2 (germline): DFQATT, SNEGSKA (reference sequence). The CDR3 contains 15 residues. The CDR3 is CSARDSAGEDEKLFF. CDR3 nucleotides: TGCAGTGCTAGAGATTCGGCCGGGGAGGATGAAAAACTGTTTTTT.

This clonotype came up a few times. V usage is TRBV5-6 and J usage is TRBJ1-6; 9 nucleotides agree with TRBD1. Germline values: CDR1 SGHDT, CDR2 YYEEEE. The V gene end was trimmed by 4 bases and the J gene end by 13 bases; junction bases not matched to a gene: 12. The CDR3 contains 15 residues. The CDR3 protein is CASSVRDRVRMPLHF. The CDR3 DNA reads TGTGCCAGCAGCGTCCGGGACAGGGTCCGTATGCCCCTCCACTTT. Together with reference TRBV5-6 and TRBJ1-6, the CDR3 gives the full variable domain: DAGVTQSPTHLIKTRGQQVTLRCSPKSGHDTVSWYQQALGQGPQFIFQYYEEEERQRGNFPDRFSGHQFPNYSSELNVNALLLGDSALYLCASSVRDRVRMPLHFGNGTRLTVT.

This clonotype was observed at least ten times. The V call is TRBV30, the J call TRBJ1-1, with 9 bases aligning to TRBD1. Trimming cost V 3 bases and J 5 bases; bases outside gene matches: 4. CDR3 length: 13 residues. Germline values: CDR1 GTSNPN, CDR2 SVGIG (reference sequence). As DNA, the CDR3 is TGTGCCTGGAGGGGACAGGGAACGACTGAAGCTTTCTTT. It codes for CAWRGQGTTEAFF.

Comment on this clonotype: This may come from a read error, since a much larger clone is one base off. This rearrangement joins TRBV12-3 or TRBV12-4 to TRBJ1-2, with no clear D. The CDR3 is made up of 13 amino acids. With 7 bases removed from V and 5 bases from J, the gap between germline ends came to 14 bases. The CDR3 DNA follows: TGTGCCAGCACTCCTAGGGTGGTTTATGGCTACACCTTC. It specifies CASTPRVVYGYTF.

At least ten counts were recorded for this clonotype. The chain has TRBV2 and TRBJ1-4; TRBD1 aligns across 7 bases. The CDR3 extends over 14 amino acids. V shed 6 bases and J 7 bases; nucleotides not matched to a gene: 8. Germline V gives CDR1 SNHLY, CDR2 FYNNEI. The CDR3 loop is CASSLRQGGEKLFF. In DNA, the CDR3 is TGTGCCAGCAGCCTACGACAGGGCGGTGAAAAACTGTTTTTT.

This clonotype occurred many times. The chain combines TRBV27 with TRBJ2-3; possibly TRBD2 for D (7 bases). Per germline, CDR1 MNHEY and CDR2 SMNVEV (reference sequence). This CDR3 has 14 residues. The V end lost 6 bases, the J end lost 6 bases, and 16 bases lay between the germline ends. In DNA form, the CDR3 reads TGTGCCAGCAGCCGTCCGGGGGGCCCCGATACGCAGTATTTT. Residues: CASSRPGGPDTQYF.

This clonotype ranks as medium-sized. The chain employs TRBV4-2 and TRBJ2-5; D might be TRBD2 (5 bases). Trimming shortened V by 1 base and J by 3 bases, and 9 bases separated the two germline ends. The CDR3 loop spans 14 amino acids. The germline CDR1 and CDR2 sequences are LGHNA and YNFKEQ. CDR3 protein: CASSQGIGEETQYF. In nucleotides, the CDR3 is TGTGCCAGCAGCCAAGGGATCGGGGAAGAGACCCAGTACTTC.

This clonotype was counted at least ten times. The chain joins TRBV5-6 to TRBJ1-1, with 7 bases aligning to TRBD1. The junction had 5 bases not matched to a gene; V was cut back by 2 bases and J by 4 bases. This CDR3 has 14 residues. Germline V lookup: CDR1 SGHDT, CDR2 YYEEEE. The DNA for the CDR3 is TGTGCCAGCAGCTTTGACAGGGTGGTCACTGAAGCTTTCTTT. Its translation: CASSFDRVVTEAFF.

This clonotype has a count of ten or more. The chain combines TRBV4-2 with TRBJ2-3; D is perhaps TRBD2 (6 bases). Between the trimmed V and J ends, which lost 1 base and 8 bases, there was a span of 16 bases. The CDR3 length is 15 residues. Germline V lookup: CDR1 LGHNA, CDR2 YNFKEQ. As DNA, the CDR3 is TGTGCCAGCAGCCAAGGGGAGGTAGGAGTGGGTACGCAGTATTTT. As protein: CASSQGEVGVGTQYF.

In its sample, this clonotype ranks as medium-sized. This chain links TRBV29-1 with TRBJ1-2; no clear D gene. The CDR3 length is 14 residues. CDR1 is SQVTM, CDR2 ANQGSEA, per germline. The germline V and J ends were trimmed by 3 bases and 2 bases, with 13 bases remaining between them. The chain's CDR3 is CSVDGIAANYGYTF. For the CDR3, the DNA is TGCAGCGTTGACGGAATAGCCGCCAACTATGGCTACACCTTC.